The 9 T cell receptor beta chains listed next were all sequenced from one sample in a study of Graves' ophthalmopathy and Graves' hyperthyroidism. RNA transcripts were the template, and TCR beta CDR3 regions were amplified from them. RT-PCR with HTBI primers came first, then second-round multiplex PCR. TCRdb reanalysed the multiplex PCR reads using MiXCR and keeps one entry per CDR3 protein. The data contain around 600,000 distinct CDR3 sequences, approximately 39% of them seen just once; the ten biggest clones take up over 2.5%. Input material: peripheral blood. All receptors come from an adult man with Graves' ophthalmopathy.

This clonotype appeared once. V is TRBV2 and J is TRBJ2-2; D may be TRBD2 (6 bases). The CDR3 contains 14 residues. CDR1 is SNHLY and CDR2 is FYNNEI in the germline V gene. Trimming took off 4 bases at V and 6 bases at J, with 12 bases between the two ends. This CDR3 reads CASSVGGEAGELFF. CDR3 DNA: TGTGCCAGCAGTGTGGGAGGAGAGGCCGGGGAGCTGTTTTTT.

With regard to this clonotype: It may be a read error: a sequence one base away is much more abundant. The rearrangement uses TRBV7-9 and TRBJ2-2, with D maybe TRBD2 (5 bases). From germline, CDR1 is SEHNR and CDR2 FQNEAQ (reference sequence). CDR3 length equals 15 residues. Trimming cost V 5 bases and J 4 bases, with 14 bases left between them. The CDR3 loop is CASSPGRGSTGELFF. CDR3 nucleotides: TGTGCCAGCAGCCCCGGCCGGGGAAGCACCGGGGAGCTGTTTTTT.

As to this clonotype: A much larger clone lies one base from this, so it may be a read error. This chain joins TRBV29-1 and TRBJ2-2; D is uncertain. The germline V and J ends were trimmed by 4 bases and 0 bases, with 6 bases remaining between them. The CDR3 consists of 13 residues. Germline CDR1 SQVTM, CDR2 ANQGSEA. As DNA, the CDR3 is TGCAGCGTTGGCAGATCGAACACCGGGGAGCTGTTTTTT. Protein product: CSVGRSNTGELFF.

As regards this clonotype: One end of the junction does not line up with germline, which may come from a read error. The chain joins TRBV24-1 to TRBJ2-7; perhaps D is TRBD1 or TRBD2 (5 bases each). The CDR3 totals 13 residues. Germline V gene data show CDR1 as KGHDR and CDR2 as SFDVKD. The CDR3: CASSYGTYYEQYF. CDR3 coding DNA: TGTGCCAGCAGTTACGGGACCTACTACGAGCAGTACTTC.

About this clonotype itself: At one boundary the junction diverges from the germline segment, which might be a read error. This chain joins TRBV10-3 and TRBJ1-1; D remains ambiguous. The CDR3 is 12 residues long. Germline CDR1 ENHRY, CDR2 SYGVKD. DNA for the CDR3: TGTGCCAGCAGTTACTCGCTCACTGAAGCTTTCTTT. Translating it yields CASSYSLTEAFF.

This clonotype was observed at least ten times. This chain uses TRBV7-9 with TRBJ2-2, with D perhaps TRBD1 (6 bases). Germline V gene lookup returns CDR1 SEHNR and CDR2 FQNEAQ (reference sequence). The CDR3 consists of 13 residues. V was cut by 5 bases and J by 5 bases, with 9 bases left in between. CDR3 sequence (DNA): TGTGCCAGCAGCACAGGGACAACCGGGGAGCTGTTTTTT. Translated, it gives CASSTGTTGELFF.

This clonotype came up a few times. The rearrangement links TRBV9 to TRBJ2-5, with 9 bases lining up with TRBD2. After removal of 4 bases from V and 0 bases from J, the junction contained 4 bases not matched to a gene. Germline V gene lookup returns CDR1 SGDLS and CDR2 YYNGEE. The CDR3 contains 15 residues. CDR3 sequence reads: CASSPRTSDQETQYF. The CDR3 bases are TGTGCCAGCAGCCCCCGGACTAGCGACCAAGAGACCCAGTACTTC.

This clonotype was seen repeatedly, ten times or more. CDR3: CASSSPGQGRKGYTF. In DNA form, the CDR3 reads TGTGCCAGCAGTTCTCCGGGACAGGGACGCAAGGGCTACACCTTC. The V call is TRBV5-8, the J call TRBJ1-2; 9 bases agree with TRBD1. This CDR3 spans 15 amino acids. Unmatched junction bases numbered 13, after V lost 5 bases and J lost 8 bases. Per germline, CDR1 SGHTS and CDR2 YDEGEE.

The V call is TRBV24-1, the J call TRBJ1-2, with 10 nucleotides matching TRBD1. V shed 4 bases and J 2 bases; nucleotides not matched to a gene: 6. The CDR3 covers 16 residues. Germline values: CDR1 KGHDR, CDR2 SFDVKD. The CDR3 is CATSDSGTGVNYGYTF. CDR3 bases: TGTGCCACCAGTGACTCCGGGACAGGGGTGAACTATGGCTACACCTTC.